This entry lists 25 T cell receptor beta chains sequenced from one sample in a study of blood T cells in healthy people across ages. For the second PCR, which ran for about 6 to 11 cycles, a sample-barcoded 5' primer and a J-beta primer mix were used. From the 5' RACE reads, TCRdb called clonotypes with MiXCR, one entry per CDR3 protein. This table holds some 1.5 million distinct CDR3 sequences, under 30% found once. What was sequenced was blood. These receptors were taken from a woman aged 25 to 39 in good health.

V and J are TRBV7-8 and TRBJ2-7, with TRBD2 matching over 15 bases. CDR1 and CDR2 from the germline V gene are SGHVS and FQNEAQ. The CDR3 is 19 amino acids. The V gene end was trimmed by 1 base and the J gene end by 6 bases; junction bases not matched to a gene: 13. CDR3 bases: TGTGCCAGCAGCTTAGGGAGGACTAGCGGGAGGGCCTATGCCTCCGAGCAGTACTTC. This codes for CASSLGRTSGRAYASEQYF.

This clonotype was picked up many times. The gene calls are TRBV20-1 and TRBJ1-2, with D perhaps matching TRBD1 (6 bases). The CDR3 has 13 amino acids. With 6 bases removed from V and 5 bases from J, the gap between germline ends came to 16 bases. CDR1 and CDR2 from the germline V gene are DFQATT and SNEGSKA (reference sequence). The CDR3 protein is CSAEGRQGYGYTF. The CDR3 nucleotides read TGCAGTGCCGAGGGACGGCAGGGGTATGGCTACACCTTC.

The gene calls are TRBV20-1 and TRBJ1-5; D ambiguous. The V end lost 2 bases, the J end lost 3 bases, and 5 bases lay between the germline ends. The CDR3 has 12 amino acids. Germline CDR1 is DFQATT and CDR2 is SNEGSKA (reference sequence). In nucleotides, the CDR3 is TGCAGTGCTAGACAGAACAATCAGCCCCAGCATTTT. Protein sequence: CSARQNNQPQHF.

In this sample, this clonotype turned up many times. The rearrangement joins TRBV7-9 to TRBJ1-2; perhaps TRBD1 as D (5 bases). The V end was cut by 5 bases, the J end by 4 bases, with 20 bases between. The CDR3 extends over 16 amino acids. Germline CDR1 and CDR2: SEHNR and FQNEAQ (reference sequence). The CDR3 DNA reads as TGTGCCAGCAGCGCACCCTCCGTGACAGCTCCCTATGGCTACACCTTC. Translation gives CASSAPSVTAPYGYTF.

About this clonotype itself: A much larger clone differs from this one at a single base, so this may be a read error. The chain uses TRBV11-2 and TRBJ2-5; 9 positions agree with TRBD2. The CDR3 loop spans 16 amino acids. CDR1 SGHAT and CDR2 FQNNGV come from the germline V gene. The CDR3 region has the DNA TGTGCCAGCAGCCCTTGGGTAGCGGGGGATCAAGGGACCCAGTACTTC. It yields the protein CASSPWVAGDQGTQYF.

This clonotype was seen repeatedly, ten times or more. The genes are TRBV7-2 and TRBJ2-1; TRBD2 aligns across 8 bases. Trimming cost V 5 bases and J 4 bases; bases outside gene matches: 10. This CDR3 contains 16 residues. CDR1 SGHTA and CDR2 FQGNSA come from the germline V gene. The CDR3 DNA reads as TGTGCCAGCAGCCAAACCGGGACTAGTGCTTACAATGAGCAGTTCTTC. This sequence encodes CASSQTGTSAYNEQFF.

The chain recombines TRBV5-1 with TRBJ1-1; D is possibly TRBD1 (6 bases). The germline CDR1 and CDR2 sequences are SGHRS and YFSETQ. The V gene lost 0 bases and the J gene lost 3 bases, with 12 bases spanning the gap. There are 15 residues in the CDR3. For the CDR3, the DNA is TGCGCCAGCAGCTTGGACACAGGGTTAGACACTGAAGCTTTCTTT. Amino acid sequence: CASSLDTGLDTEAFF.

The chain combines TRBV20-1 with TRBJ1-6; D ambiguous. CDR1 and CDR2 from the germline V gene are DFQATT and SNEGSKA (reference sequence). The CDR3 consists of 15 residues. The V end lost 6 bases, the J end lost 6 bases, and 18 bases lay between the germline ends. CDR3 protein: CSANRNGSPNSPLHF. CDR3 bases: TGCAGTGCCAACCGGAACGGCTCACCTAATTCACCCCTCCACTTT.

V is TRBV6-6 and J is TRBJ1-5; a possible D gene is TRBD1 (6 bases). Per the germline V gene, CDR1 is MNHNY and CDR2 is SVGAGI (reference sequence). This CDR3 is built from 13 residues. The ends were cut back, 11 bases at V and 1 base at J, with 12 bases in the middle. The CDR3 is CAGGRSSNQPQHF. The DNA of the CDR3 is TGTGCCGGGGGCCGGTCCAGCAATCAGCCCCAGCATTTT.

Points on this clonotype: A single base separates this from a much larger clone, so it may be a read error. The DNA of the CDR3 is TGCGCCAGCAGCCTCCAGCGGGGGGGTTCCCACAATGAGCAGTTCTTC. As protein: CASSLQRGGSHNEQFF. The V gene is TRBV4-1, the J gene TRBJ2-1, with TRBD2 matching 10 bases. CDR3 size: 16 residues. Trimming took 4 bases from V and 5 from J; bases not matched to a gene: 8. Germline CDR1 MGHRA, CDR2 YSYEKL.

J is TRBJ2-1 and V is TRBV20-1; TRBD2 matches at 9 bases. V dropped 6 bases and J dropped 6; count of bases not matched to a gene: 9. This CDR3 comprises 14 residues. Germline V gives CDR1 DFQATT, CDR2 SNEGSKA (reference sequence). The CDR3 DNA reads TGCAGTGCCGCCCCCGGGACTAGCCGCAATGAGCAGTTCTTC. The encoded protein is CSAAPGTSRNEQFF.

The chain joins TRBV6-5 to TRBJ2-3; 10 bases map to TRBD2. The CDR3 spans 20 residues. CDR1 and CDR2 from the germline V gene are MNHEY and SVGAGI. With 0 bases clipped from V and 2 bases from J, the junction kept 14 bases outside the gene matches. The CDR3 DNA is TGTGCCAGCAGTTACTCAAGGGGAGCGGGAGGGATTATAAACACAGATACGCAGTATTTT. It is translated as CASSYSRGAGGIINTDTQYF.

This clonotype was seen at least ten times. V usage is TRBV5-1 and J usage is TRBJ2-1, with D possibly being TRBD2 (5 bases). The V end was cut by 1 base, the J end by 1 base, with 9 bases between. Germline values: CDR1 SGHRS, CDR2 YFSETQ. The CDR3 consists of 15 residues. The CDR3 sequence: CASSLSGKSYNEQFF. The CDR3 DNA reads as TGCGCCAGCAGCTTGTCGGGGAAGTCCTACAATGAGCAGTTCTTC.

J is TRBJ2-4 and V is TRBV10-2; the D is unclear. The closer fit of TRBJ2-7 to the DNA end suggests the J call may be wrong. The CDR3 is 12 residues long. Germline V gene sequence: CDR1 WSHSY, CDR2 SAAADI. CDR3 coding DNA: TGCGCCAGCAGTATGGATCAGTACGAGCAGTACTTC. This sequence encodes CASSMDQYEQYF.

In this sample, this clonotype turned up a few times. The chain joins TRBV2 to TRBJ1-2; weak D call: TRBD1 (5 bases). V shed 8 bases and J shed 4 bases, with 14 bases lying between them. This CDR3 spans 13 amino acids. Germline V gene sequence: CDR1 SNHLY, CDR2 FYNNEI. CDR3 sequence (DNA): TGTGCCAGCCTAGAGGAGGGGCTCTATGGCTACACCTTC. It specifies CASLEEGLYGYTF.

Only one count was recorded for this clonotype. The rearrangement joins TRBV12-3 or TRBV12-4 to TRBJ2-2; weak D call: TRBD2 (5 bases). The CDR3 consists of 14 residues. V dropped 2 bases and J dropped 6 bases, with 10 bases sitting between them. CDR3 nucleotide sequence: TGTGCCAGCAGTTTAATCCGAGGGCCCGGGGAGCTGTTTTTT. It specifies CASSLIRGPGELFF.

The CDR3, as DNA: TGTGCCAGTACCCGGGTGCCGAGTGAGCAGTTCTTC. It codes for CASTRVPSEQFF. V and J are TRBV28 and TRBJ2-1, with unresolved D. The germline gives CDR1 MDHEN, CDR2 SYDVKM. The CDR3 has 12 residues. V was cut by 9 bases and J by 9 bases, with 15 bases left in between.

This clonotype showed up just once. A much larger clone sits a single nucleotide away, making a read error possible. The J gene is TRBJ1-2, the V gene TRBV5-5; D ambiguous. CDR3 size: 16 residues. The germline V and J ends were trimmed by 3 bases and 2 bases, with 17 bases remaining between them. Germline values: CDR1 SGHKS, CDR2 YYEKEE (reference sequence). This CDR3 is CASSYTLVPRNYGYTF. The CDR3 DNA reads TGTGCCAGCAGCTACACCCTCGTCCCTAGGAACTATGGCTACACCTTC.

This clonotype has a single count. The chain recombines TRBV13 with TRBJ2-2; TRBD2 aligns across 10 bases. The CDR3 is made up of 17 amino acids. Unmatched junction bases numbered 7, after V lost 1 base and J lost 5 bases. The germline CDR1 and CDR2 sequences are PRHDT and FYEKMQ (reference sequence). Here the CDR3 DNA reads TGTGCCAGCAGCTTAGCCGCTAGCGGGGGCAAAACCGGGGAGCTGTTTTTT. Translated: CASSLAASGGKTGELFF.

About this clonotype itself: One end of the junction varies from germline; a read error may be responsible. This chain uses TRBV6-6 with TRBJ2-3; D unresolved. The germline V gene has CDR1 MNHNY and CDR2 SVGAGI (reference sequence). This CDR3 has 11 amino acids. CDR3 sequence reads: CASKNSDAQYF. The CDR3, as DNA: TGTGCCAGCAAGAACTCAGATGCGCAGTATTTT.

This chain uses TRBV7-9 with TRBJ1-5, with D perhaps TRBD1 (6 bases). CDR1 and CDR2 from the germline V gene are SEHNR and FQNEAQ (reference sequence). Trimming stripped 1 base from V and 6 bases from J, with 13 bases between. This CDR3 spans 15 amino acids. This chain's CDR3 is CASSLVGGIGQPQHF. In DNA, the CDR3 is TGTGCCAGCAGCTTAGTAGGGGGAATTGGTCAGCCCCAGCATTTT.

The chain couples TRBV10-3 to TRBJ1-2; D unclear. V was trimmed by 4 bases and J by 6 bases, leaving 12 bases between them. The CDR3 runs 13 residues. CDR1 is ENHRY, CDR2 SYGVKD, per germline. DNA for the CDR3: TGTGCCATCAGTGGTCGGGGTCTCGATGGCTACACCTTC. It is translated as CAISGRGLDGYTF.

V is TRBV6-5 and J is TRBJ1-1, with D unresolved. Germline CDR1 MNHEY, CDR2 SVGAGI. The V and J ends lost 0 bases and 1 base respectively, with 9 bases between them. The CDR3 length is 15 residues. The CDR3 reads CASSYSVVSNTEAFF. CDR3 DNA: TGTGCCAGCAGTTACTCCGTTGTATCGAACACTGAAGCTTTCTTT.

The CDR3 DNA is TGTGCCAGCAGCTTAGTCCCCATCTTGACTGGAAACACCATATATTTT. Its translation is CASSLVPILTGNTIYF. This chain joins TRBV11-2 and TRBJ1-3; D is undetermined. Per germline, CDR1 SGHAT and CDR2 FQNNGV. V was cut by 1 base and J by 2 bases, with 12 bases left in between. The CDR3 covers 16 residues.

The chain's CDR3 is CSALGMDGEQYF. Here the CDR3 DNA reads TGCAGCGCCCTCGGGATGGACGGCGAGCAGTACTTC. The V and J genes are TRBV29-1 and TRBJ2-7; tentatively, D is TRBD2 (5 bases). V lost 7 bases and J 6 bases, leaving 16 bases between the germline ends. This CDR3 has 12 amino acids. CDR1 is SQVTM, CDR2 ANQGSEA, per germline.